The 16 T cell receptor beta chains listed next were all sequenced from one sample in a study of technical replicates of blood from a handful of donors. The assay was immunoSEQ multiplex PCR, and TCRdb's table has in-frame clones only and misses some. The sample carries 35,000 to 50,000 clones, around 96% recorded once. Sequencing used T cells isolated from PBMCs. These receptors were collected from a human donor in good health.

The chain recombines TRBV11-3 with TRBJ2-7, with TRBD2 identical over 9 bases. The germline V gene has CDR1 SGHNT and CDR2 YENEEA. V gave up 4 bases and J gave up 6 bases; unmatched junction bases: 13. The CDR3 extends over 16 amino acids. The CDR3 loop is CASSSRTSERTGEQYF. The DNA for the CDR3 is TGTGCCAGCAGCTCAAGGACTAGCGAGAGAACGGGCGAGCAGTACTTC.

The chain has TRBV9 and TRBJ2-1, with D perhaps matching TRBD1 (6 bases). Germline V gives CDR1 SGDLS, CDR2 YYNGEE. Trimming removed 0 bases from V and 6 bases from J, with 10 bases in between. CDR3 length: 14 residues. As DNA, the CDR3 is TGTGCCAGCAGCGTAGTACTAGGGGGCAATGAGCAGTTCTTC. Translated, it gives CASSVVLGGNEQFF.

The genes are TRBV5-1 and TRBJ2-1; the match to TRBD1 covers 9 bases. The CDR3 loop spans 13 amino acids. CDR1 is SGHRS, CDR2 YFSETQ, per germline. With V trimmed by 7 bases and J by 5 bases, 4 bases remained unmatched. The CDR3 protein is CASGTGRDNEQFF. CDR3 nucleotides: TGCGCCAGCGGGACAGGGAGGGACAATGAGCAGTTCTTC.

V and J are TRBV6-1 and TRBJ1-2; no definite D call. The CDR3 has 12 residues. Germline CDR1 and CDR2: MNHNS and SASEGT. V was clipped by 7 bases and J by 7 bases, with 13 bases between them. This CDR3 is CASNAGLAGYTF. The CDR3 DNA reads TGTGCCAGCAACGCCGGGTTGGCTGGCTACACCTTC.

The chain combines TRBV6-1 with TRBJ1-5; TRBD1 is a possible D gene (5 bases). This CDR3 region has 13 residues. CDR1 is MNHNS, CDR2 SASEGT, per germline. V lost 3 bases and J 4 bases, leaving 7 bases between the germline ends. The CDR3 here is CASSDRENQPQHF. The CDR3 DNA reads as TGTGCCAGCAGTGACAGGGAAAATCAGCCCCAGCATTTT.

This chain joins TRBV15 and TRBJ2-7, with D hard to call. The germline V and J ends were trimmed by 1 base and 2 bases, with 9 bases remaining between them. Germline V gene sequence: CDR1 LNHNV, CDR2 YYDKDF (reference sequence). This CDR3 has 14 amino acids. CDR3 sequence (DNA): TGTGCCACCAGCAGAGTTGGCAACCCCTACGAGCAGTACTTC. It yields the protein CATSRVGNPYEQYF.

The DNA for the CDR3 is TGCGCCAGCAGCCTGACTAGCGCAGATACGCAGTATTTT. Amino acids: CASSLTSADTQYF. The chain carries TRBV4-1 and TRBJ2-3, with 8 bases identical to TRBD2. This CDR3 spans 13 amino acids. The junction had 1 base not matched to a gene; V was cut back by 4 bases and J by 4 bases. CDR1 and CDR2 (germline): MGHRA, YSYEKL.

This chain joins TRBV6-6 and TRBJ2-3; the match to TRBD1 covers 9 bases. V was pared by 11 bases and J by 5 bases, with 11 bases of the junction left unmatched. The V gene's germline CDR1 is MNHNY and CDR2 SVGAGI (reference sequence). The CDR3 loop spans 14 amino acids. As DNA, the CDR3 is TGTGCCGGTTCCGGGGACAGGGCCGAAGATACGCAGTATTTT. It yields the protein CAGSGDRAEDTQYF.

In nucleotides, the CDR3 is TGTGCCAGCAGCTTGGGACAGGGTGCCTATGCTACTTTGAACACTGAAGCTTTCTTT. It is translated as CASSLGQGAYATLNTEAFF. The V and J genes are TRBV5-8 and TRBJ1-1; 7 bases are shared with TRBD1. CDR1 is SGHTS and CDR2 is YDEGEE in the germline V gene. The CDR3 consists of 19 residues. V shed 0 bases, J shed 0 bases, and the junction held 14 bases outside the gene matches.

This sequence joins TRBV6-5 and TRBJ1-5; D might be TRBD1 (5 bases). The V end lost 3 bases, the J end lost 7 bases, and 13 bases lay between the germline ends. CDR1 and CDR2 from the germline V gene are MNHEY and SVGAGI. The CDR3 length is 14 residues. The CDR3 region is CASSYLGHGQPQHF. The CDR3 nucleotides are TGTGCCAGCAGTTATTTGGGGCATGGGCAGCCCCAGCATTTT.

The chain's CDR3 is CASSKNRGGDYGYTF. The CDR3 DNA follows: TGTGCCAGTAGTAAAAACAGGGGAGGTGACTATGGCTACACCTTC. The J gene is TRBJ1-2, the V gene TRBV19; 7 bases agree with TRBD1. The trim removed 4 bases at V and 3 bases at J, leaving 8 bases unmatched. CDR3 length: 15 amino acids. Germline CDR1 and CDR2: LNHDA and SQIVND (reference sequence).

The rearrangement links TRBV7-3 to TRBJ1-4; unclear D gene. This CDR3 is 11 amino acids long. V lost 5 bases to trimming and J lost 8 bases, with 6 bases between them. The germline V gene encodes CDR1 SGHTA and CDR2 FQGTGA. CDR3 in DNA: TGTGCCAGCAGCGCCGGGGAAAAACTGTTTTTT. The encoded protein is CASSAGEKLFF.

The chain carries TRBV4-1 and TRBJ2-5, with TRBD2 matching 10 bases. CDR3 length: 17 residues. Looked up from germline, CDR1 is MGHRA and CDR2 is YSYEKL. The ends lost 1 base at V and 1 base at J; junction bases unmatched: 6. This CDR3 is CASSQGWTSGFQETQYF. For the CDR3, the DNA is TGCGCCAGCAGCCAAGGGTGGACTAGCGGATTCCAAGAGACCCAGTACTTC.

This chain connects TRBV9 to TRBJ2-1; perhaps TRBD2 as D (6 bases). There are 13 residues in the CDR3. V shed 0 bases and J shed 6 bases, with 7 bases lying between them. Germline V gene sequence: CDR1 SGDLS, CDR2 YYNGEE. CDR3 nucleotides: TGTGCCAGCAGCGTAGGGGGAGGCAATGAGCAGTTCTTC. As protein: CASSVGGGNEQFF.

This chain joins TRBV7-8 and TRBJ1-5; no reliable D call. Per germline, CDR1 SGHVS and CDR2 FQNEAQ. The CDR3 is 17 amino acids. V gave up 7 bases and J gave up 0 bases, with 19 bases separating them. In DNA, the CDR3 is TGTGCCAGCACCCTCACCGAGGCCCTGTATAGCAATCAGCCCCAGCATTTT. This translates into CASTLTEALYSNQPQHF.

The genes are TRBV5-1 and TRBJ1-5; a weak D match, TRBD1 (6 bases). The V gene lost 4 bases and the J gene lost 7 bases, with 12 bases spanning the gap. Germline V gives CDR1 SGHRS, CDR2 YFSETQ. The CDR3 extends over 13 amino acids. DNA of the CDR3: TGCGCCAGCAGCGAGGACAGCCGGCAGCCCCAGCATTTT. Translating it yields CASSEDSRQPQHF.